The clone carrying this TCR beta chain was recorded many times. The record originates from a study of sequential checkpoint blockade in melanoma. Across the study: Randomization was 1:1 between first-line nivolumab→ipilimumab and ipilimumab→nivolumab.

The treatment is: randomized to nivolumab then ipilimumab (arm A) or the reverse (arm B). PBMC sorting kept live CD3+CD8+ cells without CD19 or CD56. CDR3 length: 20 amino acids. Germline lookup yields CDR1 SGHDN and CDR2 FVKESK. V dropped 1 base and J dropped 4; count of bases not matched to a gene: 17. Repertoires were generated with immunoSEQ multiplex PCR, while TCRdb's copy carries only in-frame clones and drops some. The sample contains about 32,000 clones, under 90% of which appear only once. The receptor was isolated from a human donor with melanoma. The rearrangement uses TRBV14 and TRBJ2-7; the match to TRBD2 covers 12 bases. The material sequenced was CD8+ T cells sorted from blood (inferred from file names), taken from a patient given nivolumab and ipilimumab in sequence. For the CDR3, the DNA is TGTGCCAGCAGCCAAGGGTCGTTGGCCTTAAAGGGACTAGCGGGTTACGAGCAGTACTTC. As protein: CASSQGSLALKGLAGYEQYF.